This TCR beta chain is drawn from a study of blood T cell repertoires in COVID-19. Clones were sequenced by immunoSEQ multiplex PCR, and TCRdb holds only the in-frame ones, with some missing. The data contain roughly 260,000 clones, approximately 83% of them singletons. This clone was counted once. The sample taken for sequencing was PBMCs or T cells enriched from blood (not recorded which). The receptor was derived from a woman aged 45-65 years who had recovered from COVID-19.

CDR3 sequence reads: CASSPAGYVNTIYF. The CDR3 nucleotides are TGTGCCAGCAGTCCGGCGGGGTATGTTAACACCATATATTTT. The rearrangement links TRBV28 to TRBJ1-3; no definite D call. V was pared by 5 bases and J by 7 bases, with 15 bases between. The V gene's germline CDR1 is MDHEN and CDR2 SYDVKM. This CDR3 is built from 14 residues.